This T cell receptor beta chain was captured by sequencing in a study of neurological immune-mediated disorders. Overall study findings and caveats: Levels of TCR clonal expansion peaked in HTLV-1-associated myelopathy and reached their lowest in multiple sclerosis, under those of healthy controls. No CDR3 amino acid sequences recurred among expanded clones across subjects, suggesting private repertoires in all groups.

A total of 2 million PBMCs stored at -80 degrees C provided the unsorted libraries. The cDNA was generated by 5'RACE with 10-nucleotide random UMIs. Via MiXCR, TCRdb re-called the 5' RACE reads, giving one row per CDR3 protein. Of tens of thousands of distinct CDR3 sequences in the sample, over 20% were seen once. The sample holds many counts of this clonotype. Antigen unknown. CDR3 size: 14 residues. Germline CDR1 is SGHTA and CDR2 is FQGNSA. Trimming pared 7 bases from V and 9 bases from J, leaving 19 bases between. The TCR originated in a woman aged 70-85 years in good health. Sample: PBMCs. The gene calls are TRBV7-2 and TRBJ2-1; D remains ambiguous. As DNA, the CDR3 is TGTGCCAGCATGCGGACCAAGGGCGTCGTTGAGCAGTTCTTC. Encoded protein: CASMRTKGVVEQFF.